These T cell receptor beta chains were read from a single sample in a study of blood T cell repertoires in COVID-19. Repertoires were generated with immunoSEQ multiplex PCR, while TCRdb's copy carries only in-frame clones and drops some. This table holds some 140,000 clones, roughly 80% found once. The specimen sequenced was peripheral blood. These receptors were collected from a woman aged 55-75 years with acute or convalescent COVID-19. Both conserved end residues are part of each CDR3. The D gene is left open where the match is weak. Some rows have no size entry. The others give once, few or many, or a class for an expanded clone.

>TRBV19|TRBJ1-3|-|TRBD1
TGTGCCAGTAACCGGGACAGCATAATCTCTGGAAACACCATATATTTT
CASNRDSIISGNTIYF
>TRBV6-1|TRBJ1-1|few|TRBD1
TGTGCCAGCAGTGAAGCCGGGCAGGGGGTTAAGATCACTGAAGCTTTCTTT
CASSEAGQGVKITEAFF
>TRBV14|TRBJ2-5|-|TRBD1
TGTGCCAGCAGCCCCGGACAGGCGGGAGAGACCCAGTACTTC
CASSPGQAGETQYF
>TRBV10-2|TRBJ1-3|-|-
TGCGCCAGCAGTGATCGGCAGGGGGGAAACACCATATATTTT
CASSDRQGGNTIYF
>TRBV28|TRBJ1-2|-|-
TGTGCCAGCAGTTTAAGGACAGTCTATGGCTACACCTTC
CASSLRTVYGYTF
>TRBV6-5|TRBJ1-2|-|-
TGTGCCAGCAGTTACGATGCCCGACTCAACTATGGCTACACCTTC
CASSYDARLNYGYTF
>TRBV21-1|TRBJ2-4|-|-
TGTGCCAGCAGCCCTAACAGGGGGCTAGCCAAAAACATTCAGTACTTC
CASSPNRGLAKNIQYF
>TRBV13|TRBJ1-5|-|TRBD1
TGTGCCAGCAGCAATGGGACAGGTAATCAGCCCCAGCATTTT
CASSNGTGNQPQHF
>TRBV7-3|TRBJ2-3|-|-
TGTGCCAGCAGCTTAATGCAGGGGTCCACAGATACGCAGTATTTT
CASSLMQGSTDTQYF
>TRBV7-3|TRBJ2-5|-|-
TGTGCCTCCTCTCTTGGGCGGGGGCAGGAGACCCAGTACTTC
CASSLGRGQETQYF
>TRBV19|TRBJ2-1|-|TRBD2
TGTGCCAGTAGTATAAGTCGGGGGGGCCTCAATGAGCAGTTCTTC
CASSISRGGLNEQFF
>TRBV19|TRBJ1-5|-|-
TGTGCCAGTAGTACTGGGGGGGGGAATCAGCCCCAGCATTTT
CASSTGGGNQPQHF